These T cell receptor beta chains were read from a single sample in a study of OX40 agonist ivuxolimab in advanced cancers. The protocol was immunoSEQ multiplex PCR, while the TCRdb copy is restricted to in-frame clones and leaves out a portion. The sample lists some 73,000 clones; almost 90% were seen once. The sample here was CD4+ or CD8+ T cells sorted from blood, taken in a trial of the OX40 agonist ivuxolimab. All receptors come from an adult with an advanced solid tumor such as melanoma, head and neck, liver or kidney cancer. The CDR3 runs from the conserved cysteine through the conserved F or W. D genes are given only for firm matches. Where a row states a size, it is once, few, many or the class of an expanded clone; other rows omit it.

clone size: NA; D gene: NA; V gene: TRBV19; J gene: TRBJ2-6; CDR3 DNA: TGTGCCAGTAGTATAGTGGGCGGCTCTGGGGCCAACGTCCTGACTTTC; CDR3 protein: CASSIVGGSGANVLTF
clone size: NA; D gene: NA; V gene: TRBV7-6; J gene: TRBJ2-5; CDR3 DNA: TGTGCCAGCAGCTTAGCCACCCGTGGGGGCGGGGAGACCCAGTACTTC; CDR3 protein: CASSLATRGGGETQYF
clone size: NA; D gene: TRBD1; V gene: TRBV6-4; J gene: TRBJ2-6; CDR3 DNA: TGTGCCAGCAGCAGGACAGGGAAGGCCAACGTCCTGACTTTC; CDR3 protein: CASSRTGKANVLTF
clone size: NA; D gene: TRBD1; V gene: TRBV6-6; J gene: TRBJ1-2; CDR3 DNA: TGTGCCAGCAGTACCGGACAGGGGGCTTATGGCTACACCTTC; CDR3 protein: CASSTGQGAYGYTF
clone size: few; D gene: NA; V gene: TRBV5-1; J gene: TRBJ2-1; CDR3 DNA: TGCGCCAGCAGCTATCAACTCTCCTACAATGAGCAGTTCTTC; CDR3 protein: CASSYQLSYNEQFF
clone size: NA; D gene: NA; V gene: TRBV6-5; J gene: TRBJ1-2; CDR3 DNA: TGTGCCAGCAGCCCCCGACAGGTTGGCGGCTACACCTTC; CDR3 protein: CASSPRQVGGYTF
clone size: NA; D gene: NA; V gene: TRBV6-1; J gene: TRBJ2-7; CDR3 DNA: TGTGCCAGCAGTGAAGCGCTACGGGGGACGGGATACGAGCAGTACTTC; CDR3 protein: CASSEALRGTGYEQYF
clone size: NA; D gene: NA; V gene: TRBV11-2; J gene: TRBJ2-7; CDR3 DNA: TGTGCCAGCAGCCCCGGGCTCCAGGGGGAGCAGTACTTC; CDR3 protein: CASSPGLQGEQYF
clone size: NA; D gene: NA; V gene: TRBV4-1; J gene: TRBJ1-1; CDR3 DNA: TGCGCCAGCAGCCAAGGTAGGGCCCTTAGGATCACTGAAGCTTTCTTT; CDR3 protein: CASSQGRALRITEAFF
clone size: NA; D gene: NA; V gene: TRBV7-2; J gene: TRBJ2-3; CDR3 DNA: TGTGCCAGCAGCTTATCGTCCGGTAGCACAGATACGCAGTATTTT; CDR3 protein: CASSLSSGSTDTQYF
clone size: NA; D gene: NA; V gene: TRBV7-9; J gene: TRBJ2-6; CDR3 DNA: TGTGCCAGCAGCTTAGTGTCAGGGAACCCCTCTGGGGCCAACGTCCTGACTTTC; CDR3 protein: CASSLVSGNPSGANVLTF
clone size: few; D gene: NA; V gene: TRBV9; J gene: TRBJ1-3; CDR3 DNA: TGTGCCAGCAGCTCACGATCCGGAAACACCATATATTTT; CDR3 protein: CASSSRSGNTIYF
clone size: NA; D gene: NA; V gene: TRBV9; J gene: TRBJ2-6; CDR3 DNA: TGTGCCAGCAGCGCCTCCCAAGGGGCCAACGTCCTGACTTTC; CDR3 protein: CASSASQGANVLTF
clone size: NA; D gene: NA; V gene: TRBV6-1; J gene: TRBJ1-3; CDR3 DNA: TGTGCCAGCAGTGAGGCTTCCTCTGGAAACACCATATATTTT; CDR3 protein: CASSEASSGNTIYF
clone size: NA; D gene: TRBD2; V gene: TRBV7-9; J gene: TRBJ2-1; CDR3 DNA: TGTGCCAGCAGCTTAGCCGGGCGGGGGGCTGCCTACAATGAGCAGTTCTTC; CDR3 protein: CASSLAGRGAAYNEQFF
clone size: NA; D gene: NA; V gene: TRBV19; J gene: TRBJ1-1; CDR3 DNA: TGTGCCAGTACCCCTATTGGGGGCCCGAACACTGAAGCTTTCTTT; CDR3 protein: CASTPIGGPNTEAFF
clone size: NA; D gene: TRBD2; V gene: TRBV4-3; J gene: TRBJ2-1; CDR3 DNA: TGCGCCAGCAGTTCAGGGGGACTAGCGTTAGATGAGCAGTTCTTC; CDR3 protein: CASSSGGLALDEQFF
clone size: once; D gene: NA; V gene: TRBV28; J gene: TRBJ2-2; CDR3 DNA: TGTGCCAGCAGTTTAATCACCGGGGAGCTGTTTTTT; CDR3 protein: CASSLITGELFF